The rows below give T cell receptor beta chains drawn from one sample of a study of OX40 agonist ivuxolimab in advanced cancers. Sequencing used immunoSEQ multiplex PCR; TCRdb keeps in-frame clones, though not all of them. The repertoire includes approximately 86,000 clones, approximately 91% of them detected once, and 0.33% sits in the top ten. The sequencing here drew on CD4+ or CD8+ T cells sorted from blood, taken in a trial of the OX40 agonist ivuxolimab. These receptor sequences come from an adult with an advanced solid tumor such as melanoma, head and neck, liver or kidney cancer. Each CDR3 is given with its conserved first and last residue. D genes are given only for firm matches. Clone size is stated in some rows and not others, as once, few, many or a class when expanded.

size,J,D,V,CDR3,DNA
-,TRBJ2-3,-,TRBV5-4,CASSSRAGFDTQYF,TGTGCCAGCAGCTCCCGAGCAGGGTTCGATACGCAGTATTTT
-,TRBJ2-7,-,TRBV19,CASSIEGLSYEQYF,TGTGCCAGTAGTATAGAGGGTCTCTCCTACGAGCAGTACTTC
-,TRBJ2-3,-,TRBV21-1,CASSKRSENARTDTQYF,TGTGCCAGCAGCAAAAGGAGTGAGAACGCCCGCACAGATACGCAGTATTTT
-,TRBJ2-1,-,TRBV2,CASKPLDNEQFF,TGTGCCAGCAAACCTCTGGACAATGAGCAGTTCTTC
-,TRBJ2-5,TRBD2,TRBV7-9,CASSWRELEETQYF,TGTGCCAGCAGTTGGCGGGAGTTGGAAGAGACCCAGTACTTC
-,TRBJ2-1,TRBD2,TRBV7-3,CASSLKGGLAGFLYNEQFF,TGTGCCAGCAGCTTAAAGGGGGGACTAGCGGGTTTTCTGTACAATGAGCAGTTCTTC
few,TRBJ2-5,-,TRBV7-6,CASSSSTGAGWETQYF,TGTGCCAGCAGCTCGAGCACCGGTGCCGGATGGGAGACCCAGTACTTC
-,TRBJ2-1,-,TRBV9,CASSVGWGSADEQFF,TGTGCCAGCAGCGTAGGTTGGGGCTCGGCGGATGAGCAGTTCTTC
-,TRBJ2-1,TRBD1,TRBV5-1,CASSFGTGIYNEQFF,TGCGCCAGCAGCTTCGGGACAGGAATCTACAATGAGCAGTTCTTC
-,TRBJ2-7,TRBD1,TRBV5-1,CASSKPGQGVTYEQYF,TGCGCCAGCAGCAAGCCGGGACAGGGGGTAACGTACGAGCAGTACTTC
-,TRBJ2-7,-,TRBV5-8,CASSLGPGDEQYF,TGTGCCAGCAGCTTGGGACCAGGGGACGAGCAGTACTTC
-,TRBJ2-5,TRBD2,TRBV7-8,CASSFTPGLAGGSEETQYF,TGTGCCAGCAGCTTCACTCCGGGACTAGCGGGAGGATCTGAAGAGACCCAGTACTTC
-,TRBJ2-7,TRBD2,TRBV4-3,CASSQGASGRYEQYF,TGCGCCAGCAGCCAAGGGGCTAGCGGGAGGTACGAGCAGTACTTC
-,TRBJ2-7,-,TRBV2,CASRIEGTSYEQYF,TGTGCCAGCCGGATAGAAGGGACATCCTACGAGCAGTACTTC
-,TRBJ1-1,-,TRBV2,CASRADRSATEAFF,TGTGCCAGCAGGGCGGACAGAAGCGCCACTGAAGCTTTCTTT
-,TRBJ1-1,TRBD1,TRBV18,CASSPVTGGNTEAFF,TGTGCCAGCTCACCTGTAACAGGGGGTAACACTGAAGCTTTCTTT
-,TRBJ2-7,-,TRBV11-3,CASSLRSGPSYEQYF,TGTGCCAGCAGCTTACGGAGCGGACCCTCCTACGAGCAGTACTTC
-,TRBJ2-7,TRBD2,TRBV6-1,CASSSGRAVHEQYF,TGTGCCAGCAGTAGCGGGAGGGCCGTCCACGAGCAGTACTTC
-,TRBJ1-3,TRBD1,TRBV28,CASKGQGRNTIYF,TGTGCCAGCAAGGGACAGGGACGAAACACCATATATTTT
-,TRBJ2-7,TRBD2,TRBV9,CASSPRGTSAYEQYF,TGTGCCAGCAGCCCCCGTGGGACTAGCGCCTACGAGCAGTACTTC
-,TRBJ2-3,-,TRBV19,CASSILGQDTQYF,TGTGCCAGTAGTATCTTAGGGCAAGATACGCAGTATTTT
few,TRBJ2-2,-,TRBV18,CASSPRLGGDTGELFF,TGTGCCAGCTCACCACGTTTGGGTGGAGACACCGGGGAGCTGTTTTTT
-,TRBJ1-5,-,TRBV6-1,CASNPRAVSNQPQHF,TGTGCCAGCAATCCGAGGGCTGTGAGCAATCAGCCCCAGCATTTT
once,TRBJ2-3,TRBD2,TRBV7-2,CASSLGTSRSTDTQYF,TGTGCCAGCAGCTTAGGGACTAGCAGGTCCACAGATACGCAGTATTTT
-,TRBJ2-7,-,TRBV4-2,CASSQGVTADSDYEQYF,TGTGCCAGCAGCCAAGGTGTCACCGCGGACTCCGATTACGAGCAGTACTTC
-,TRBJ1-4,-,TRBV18,CASSPDRTFANEKLFF,TGTGCCAGCTCACCTGACAGGACGTTCGCTAATGAAAAACTGTTTTTT
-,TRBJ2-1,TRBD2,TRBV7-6,CASSSAGLAGYGEQFF,TGTGCCAGCAGCTCCGCCGGACTAGCGGGATACGGTGAGCAGTTCTTC
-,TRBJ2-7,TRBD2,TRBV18,CASSPPGGGIYEQYF,TGTGCCAGCTCACCACCGGGGGGGGGAATCTACGAGCAGTACTTC
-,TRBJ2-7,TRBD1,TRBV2,CASSSGQGIGYEQYF,TGTGCCAGCAGCTCGGGACAGGGGATTGGCTACGAGCAGTACTTC
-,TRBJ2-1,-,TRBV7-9,CASSSGSEQFF,TGTGCCAGCAGCTCCGGATCTGAGCAGTTCTTC
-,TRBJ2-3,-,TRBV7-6,CASSLGPGGSTDTQYF,TGTGCCAGCAGCTTAGGCCCCGGGGGCAGCACAGATACGCAGTATTTT
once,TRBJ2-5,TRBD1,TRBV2,CASIRQGLSGETQYF,TGTGCCAGCATTCGACAGGGCCTAAGCGGAGAGACCCAGTACTTC
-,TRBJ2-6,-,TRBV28,CASSLAGSGANVLTF,TGTGCCAGCAGTTTAGCAGGCTCTGGGGCCAACGTCCTGACTTTC
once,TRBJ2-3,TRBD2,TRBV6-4,CASSEGLAETDTQYF,TGTGCCAGCAGTGAAGGGCTAGCGGAGACAGATACGCAGTATTTT